This T cell receptor beta chain appears in the sequencing data of a study of human T cells and chemical hapten exposure. Study at large: Patients, mostly women, had alopecia areata, alopecia totalis or alopecia universalis.

This clonotype was recorded at least ten times. Its antigen is unknown. Study-wide results and caveats: Patch test score was positively correlated with the counts of PT1 expanded TCRs. Since the donors had alopecia, their immune response may not be the same as that of healthy people.

TCRdb reanalysed the RACE reads using MiXCR and keeps one entry per CDR3 protein. The sample carries a few hundred thousand distinct CDR3 sequences, over 6% recorded once. As for time point: patch test 2, 6 weeks after DPC sensitization. Treatment defined: therapeutic diphenylcyclopropenone sensitization with weekly scalp DPC. V was clipped by 7 bases and J by 5 bases, with 20 bases between them. The CDR3 sequence is 14 residues long. From germline, CDR1 is SQVTM and CDR2 ANQGSEA. This receptor was taken from a woman younger than 35 with alopecia areata. Some clones in this sample may be carry-over from other donors' samples. The chain uses TRBV29-1 and TRBJ1-2; D is unresolved. Sequencing was performed on whole blood, taken in connection with sensitization to the hapten diphenylcyclopropenone (DPC). CDR3 sequence reads: CSAIDLRTDYGYTF. The CDR3 coding sequence is TGCAGCGCTATCGATTTAAGGACGGATTATGGCTACACCTTC.